This TCR beta chain was identified in a study of cytomegalovirus exposure and HLA in healthy donors. This clone was picked up one time. The CDR3 covers 17 residues. V shed 5 bases, J shed 8 bases, and the junction held 11 bases outside the gene matches. CDR1 and CDR2 (germline): KGHSH, LQKENI. In the PCR, 60 Vbeta and 13 Jbeta primers were used. Only in-frame clones appear in the TCRdb table, and some are missing; sequencing was by immunoSEQ multiplex PCR. This sample has approximately 150,000 clones, with 60% to 80% found just once. Material: PBMCs. This receptor was taken from a man aged 35-49 years in good health and CMV-seronegative. The chain combines TRBV18 with TRBJ2-1; TRBD2 agrees at 14 bases. As DNA, the CDR3 is TGTGCCAGCTCATACTCGACGACTAGCGGGGGGGCCCATGAGCAGTTCTTC. This translates into CASSYSTTSGGAHEQFF.